This TCR beta chain was sequenced during a study of identical twins. Study conclusions and caveats: Reduced insertions were recorded for abundant cord blood beta clonotypes, with no such pattern in memory repertoires.

This clonotype was recorded at least ten times. Antigen: not known. Every one of the donors was a healthy Caucasian. Deletions cut 3 bases from V and 6 bases from J, with 22 bases between. Germline loops: CDR1 MNHEY, CDR2 SMNVEV (reference sequence). This CDR3 has 17 residues. The authors used template switching to add a universal primer site and gave cDNA unique molecular identifiers. TCRdb reanalysed the 5' RACE reads using MiXCR and keeps one entry per CDR3 protein. The sample shows around 650,000 distinct CDR3 sequences, 7.1% of them seen only once. These data were likewise used in another study, on yellow fever vaccine responses in identical twins. That paper notes: Vaccine T cell responses of twins reportedly seemed partly convergent and partly personalized.

Input material: PBMCs. V and J are TRBV27 and TRBJ2-3; possibly TRBD2 for D (6 bases). This receptor was obtained from a woman under 30 in good health. In DNA form, the CDR3 reads TGTGCCAGCAGTTTTCCTCGCGCGGCGGCTCGGGAGGATACGCAGTATTTT. It specifies CASSFPRAAAREDTQYF.